This T cell receptor (beta chain) was retrieved from a study of Ad26.COV2.S vaccination and SARS-CoV-2 variants. Findings of the study overall: Vaccinees and placebo recipients showed similar non-spike TCR breadth.

Sequencing used immunoSEQ multiplex PCR; TCRdb keeps in-frame clones, though not all of them. The repertoire holds approximately 150,000 clones, with roughly 89% as singletons. The CDR3 covers 15 residues. V was clipped by 3 bases and J by 2 bases, with 11 bases between them. Germline lookup yields CDR1 MNHEY and CDR2 SMNVEV (reference sequence). As concerns this clone: The antigen is not known.

The specimen comprised peripheral blood, sampled after recovery from COVID-19. The chain uses TRBV27 and TRBJ2-1, with D possibly being TRBD1 (6 bases). This TCR was sampled from a human donor who had recovered from COVID-19. DNA of the CDR3: TGTGCCAGCAGTTTGGGGGCGGTCCCCTACAATGAGCAGTTCTTC. This encodes CASSLGAVPYNEQFF.